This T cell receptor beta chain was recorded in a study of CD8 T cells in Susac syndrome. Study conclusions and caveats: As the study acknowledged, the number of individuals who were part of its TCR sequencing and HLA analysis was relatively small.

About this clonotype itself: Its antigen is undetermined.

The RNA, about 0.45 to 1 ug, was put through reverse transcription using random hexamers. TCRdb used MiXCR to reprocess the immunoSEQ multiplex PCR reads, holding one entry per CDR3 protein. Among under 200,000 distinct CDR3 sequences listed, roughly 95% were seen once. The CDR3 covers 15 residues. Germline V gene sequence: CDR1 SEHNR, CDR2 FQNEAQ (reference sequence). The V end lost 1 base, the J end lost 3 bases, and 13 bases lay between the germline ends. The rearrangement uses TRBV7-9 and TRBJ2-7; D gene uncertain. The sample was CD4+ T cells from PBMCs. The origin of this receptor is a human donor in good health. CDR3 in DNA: TGTGCCAGCAGCTTAGGATCTAGTCTAAACTACGAGCAGTACGTC. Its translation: CASSLGSSLNYEQYV.